The 2 T cell receptor beta chains in this list originate from one sample, sequenced in a study of OX40 agonist ivuxolimab in advanced cancers. Repertoires were generated with immunoSEQ multiplex PCR, while TCRdb's copy carries only in-frame clones and drops some. The table records more than 45,000 clones, around nine tenths of them present only once. The starting material was CD4+ or CD8+ T cells sorted from blood, obtained in a trial of the OX40 agonist ivuxolimab. These TCRs come from an adult with an advanced solid tumor such as melanoma, head and neck, liver or kidney cancer.

This clone was recorded a few times. The rearrangement uses TRBV19 and TRBJ2-5; 9 nucleotides line up with TRBD1. CDR1 and CDR2 (germline): LNHDA, SQIVND (reference sequence). The CDR3 has 13 residues. Unmatched junction bases numbered 4, after V lost 6 bases and J lost 5 bases. CDR3 sequence reads: CASSGQGFETQYF. The DNA of the CDR3 is TGTGCCAGTAGCGGACAGGGGTTTGAGACCCAGTACTTC. The full variable domain, rest sourced from reference TRBV19 and TRBJ2-5, is DGGITQSPKYLFRKEGQNVTLSCEQNLNHDAMYWYRQDPGQGLRLIYYSQIVNDFQKGDIAEGYSVSREKKESFPLTVTSAQKNPTAFYLCASSGQGFETQYFGPGTRLLVL.

This rearrangement joins TRBV7-9 to TRBJ1-5; the match to TRBD1 covers 7 bases. The V gene end was trimmed by 4 bases and the J gene end by 2 bases; junction bases not matched to a gene: 5. CDR3 length: 15 amino acids. Germline CDR1 SEHNR, CDR2 FQNEAQ (reference sequence). This chain's CDR3 is CASSSTGEGNQPQHF. CDR3 bases: TGTGCCAGCAGCTCAACAGGGGAGGGCAATCAGCCCCAGCATTTT.